This T cell receptor beta chain came from a study of quantifying T cell responses using KT2 cells (dated by TCRdb to 2016 to 2017). Some background on the complete study: RNA was DNase-treated and reverse transcribed with TCR alpha and beta constant-region primers, mostly using SuperScript III. PCR2 was performed as a SYBR Green qPCR and was stopped at a predetermined fluorescence threshold so that over-amplification was avoided. The efficiency of the T4 ligation step under optimum conditions was estimated to be greater than 9.5%. The investigation overall reported the following: The study did not include a side-by-side comparison of this pipeline with other TCR sequencing techniques. A linear scaling of KT2 alpha and beta sequence counts with input KT2 cell number was observed over several orders of magnitude. KT2 sequences were detected down to the lowest spike-in tested, which was about one KT2 cell per 100,000 PBMC. Detection of KT2 sequences showed saturation at very high KT2 spike-in numbers.

To test the sensitivity and accuracy of the pipeline, known numbers of KT2, a T cell clone whose TCR had already been sequenced, were spiked into unfractionated PBMC. A range of KT2-to-PBMC ratios was produced by mixing KT2 cells with a fixed number of PBMC. Inclusive of the bounding cysteine and phenylalanine, the CDR3 is 13 residues long. The entry retains the CDR3 DNA only, 39 bases that are in frame from base 1. Reading the germline V gene gives CDR1 SNHLY and CDR2 FYNNEI. V has 6 bases trimmed and J has 7 bases trimmed; junction bases matching no gene number 6. The library was produced with UMI-ligation and nested PCR. Using T4 RNA ligase 1, a single-stranded oligonucleotide bearing the Illumina SP2 sequence plus a UMI was ligated onto the 3' end of the cDNA. PCR1 was run for 3 to 4 cycles (98 degrees C for 15 s, 69 degrees C for 30 s, 72 degrees C for 40 s), and an equimolar mix of RC1.1 and RC1.2, covering TRBC1 and TRBC2, was used as the beta primer. Starting at PCR2, TCR alpha and beta chains were handled separately, and sample indices and Illumina adaptors were added. The UMI was composed of 12 random nucleotides, arranged as two hexamers separated by a spacer, and was positioned after an 8-base spacer. Libraries were sequenced on an Illumina MiSeq using v2 2x251 paired-end chemistry, with approximately twelve samples typically included per run. To increase diversity, roughly 5-8% PhiX DNA was added to each sequencing library. Per the authors' processing: bcl2fastq converted raw reads to FASTQ, and Demultiplexor demultiplexed the reads by dual indices. V and J genes were assigned by Decombinator through tag matching, with a single base-pair mismatch permitted. Collapsinator used UMIs to correct both sequencing errors and frequency errors arising from PCR heterogeneity. CDR3Translator turned Decombinator identifiers into nucleotide sequence, translated that sequence into amino acids, and pulled out the CDR3 based on C- and N-terminal motifs. A cluster of KT2 sequences that shared one unique molecular identifier was counted as a single distinct KT2 TCR. TCRdb redid the processing of the public reads, applying fastp at Q25 and MiXCR, and retained in-frame beta chains. Rows with a matching CDR3 protein are joined into one entry that keeps the most common DNA and genes. The V and J calls, along with clone size, are taken from TCRdb and not from the paper's own processing. The sample contains tens of thousands of distinct CDR3 sequences, approximately 10% of them found a single time. The ten largest clones capture around 9.3% of the sample.

About this clonotype itself: No cognate antigen has been identified for it. No clone much larger than this one lies a single base away; base qualities are absent.

The TCR sequence derives from a human donor. Sample: PBMCs spiked with cells of the T cell clone KT2. The rearranged chain carries TRBV2 and TRBJ2-4, with 7 junctional bases fitting TRBD2. CDR3 sequence: CASSQGEGNIQYF. The DNA sequence is TGTGCCAGCAGCCAAGGGGAGGGGAACATTCAGTACTTC. Reference TRBV2 and TRBJ2-4 genes cover what lies past the CDR3, so the full variable domain is EPEVTQTPSHQVTQMGQEVILRCVPISNHLYFYWYRQILGQKVEFLVSFYNNEISEKSEIFDDQFSVERPDGSNFTLKIRSTKLEDSAMYFCASSQGEGNIQYFGAGTRLSVL.